Below are 6 T cell receptor beta chains sequenced from a single sample in a study of T cell changes during pregnancy in multiple sclerosis. Only in-frame clones appear in the TCRdb table, and some are missing; sequencing was by immunoSEQ multiplex PCR. The profile shows 55,000 to 85,000 clones, 94% of them singletons. The material sequenced was peripheral blood, taken in the third trimester of pregnancy. The origin of the receptors is a female donor with multiple sclerosis, enrolled in a pregnancy study.

V gene TRBV4-1 combines with J gene TRBJ1-2; unclear D gene. Trimming took off 6 bases at V and 5 bases at J, with 13 bases between the two ends. This CDR3 spans 13 amino acids. CDR1 MGHRA and CDR2 YSYEKL come from the germline V gene. This chain's CDR3 is CASSLRAGYGYTF. As DNA, the CDR3 is TGCGCCAGCAGTCTACGGGCGGGGTATGGCTACACCTTC.

The V gene is TRBV30, the J gene TRBJ1-2; the D gene is possibly TRBD1 (6 bases). The V gene lost 2 bases and the J gene lost 0 bases, with 13 bases spanning the gap. The CDR3 extends over 15 amino acids. Germline-derived CDR1 and CDR2 are GTSNPN and SVGIG (reference sequence). The CDR3 sequence: CAWSSTGIANYGYTF. The CDR3 nucleotides read TGTGCCTGGAGTTCTACAGGGATAGCTAACTATGGCTACACCTTC.

The chain recombines TRBV5-1 with TRBJ2-1; D might be TRBD1 (6 bases). V was trimmed by 2 bases and J by 3 bases, leaving 12 bases between them. This CDR3 is built from 15 residues. In germline, CDR1 is SGHRS, CDR2 YFSETQ. In DNA form, the CDR3 reads TGCGCCAGCAGCTTAGACAGGCCAGACTACAATGAGCAGTTCTTC. It yields the protein CASSLDRPDYNEQFF.

This sequence joins TRBV10-3 and TRBJ1-1; no clear D. Trimming cost V 4 bases and J 6 bases, with 12 bases left between them. The CDR3 loop spans 13 amino acids. Looked up from germline, CDR1 is ENHRY and CDR2 is SYGVKD. The CDR3 nucleotides are TGTGCCATCAGTGGAGAGGGAATGGCTGAAGCTTTCTTT. Translation: CAISGEGMAEAFF.

CDR3 bases: TGTGCCATTGGCCTTCCCCCTCCTCGATCAGATACGCAGTATTTT. Translating it yields CAIGLPPPRSDTQYF. This rearrangement joins TRBV10-3 to TRBJ2-3; D gene uncertain. The V and J ends lost 9 bases and 4 bases respectively, with 20 bases between them. The CDR3 is made up of 15 amino acids. Germline lookup yields CDR1 ENHRY and CDR2 SYGVKD.

CDR3 sequence reads: CASSLATGGPIYGYTF. The CDR3 DNA sequence: TGTGCCAGCAGCTTGGCGACAGGGGGCCCTATCTATGGCTACACCTTC. The V gene is TRBV5-5, the J gene TRBJ1-2, with 10 bases identical to TRBD1. The CDR3 covers 16 residues. Per germline, CDR1 SGHKS and CDR2 YYEKEE (reference sequence). Trimming cost V 0 bases and J 4 bases; bases outside gene matches: 6.